This entry lists 23 T cell receptor beta chains sequenced from one sample in a study of control samples from healthy donors and cancer patients. Profiling relied on immunoSEQ multiplex PCR, and the TCRdb table lists in-frame clones only, not all of them. The data show 150,000 or so clones, 94% seen once. The sequenced material came from blood. The receptors originated from a man aged 35-49 years in good health.

The chain employs TRBV5-1 and TRBJ2-1; 10 bases are shared with TRBD2. Germline V gene sequence: CDR1 SGHRS, CDR2 YFSETQ. With 2 bases clipped from V and 6 bases from J, the junction kept 5 bases outside the gene matches. This CDR3 is 15 amino acids long. The CDR3 coding sequence is TGCGCCAGCAGCTTATTTACTAGCGGGACCAATGAGCAGTTCTTC. Its translation: CASSLFTSGTNEQFF.

CDR3 loop: CASSTWTAFYGYTF. CDR3 DNA sequence: TGTGCCAGCAGTACGTGGACGGCCTTCTATGGCTACACCTTC. The J gene is TRBJ1-2, the V gene TRBV6-6; no definite D call. This CDR3 has 14 residues. Germline CDR1 and CDR2: MNHNY and SVGAGI (reference sequence). Deletions cut 5 bases from V and 4 bases from J, with 14 bases between.

The chain combines TRBV4-1 with TRBJ2-3, with 7 bases aligning to TRBD2. CDR1 and CDR2 (germline): MGHRA, YSYEKL. This CDR3 comprises 17 residues. V lost 1 base, J lost 4 bases, and 11 bases stayed unmatched. The CDR3 DNA reads TGCGCCAGCAGCCAAGCGTCGGGGGGACTTGGACCAGATACGCAGTATTTT. It yields the protein CASSQASGGLGPDTQYF.

The V gene is TRBV28, the J gene TRBJ1-2; 8 bases are a match to TRBD1. The germline V gene has CDR1 MDHEN and CDR2 SYDVKM. V lost 7 bases to trimming and J lost 4 bases; unmatched junction nucleotides: 17. The CDR3 consists of 17 residues. The CDR3 reads CASTGNLQGARSYGYTF. The CDR3 region has the DNA TGTGCCAGCACGGGTAACCTCCAGGGGGCGCGGAGCTATGGCTACACCTTC.

This chain links TRBV5-1 with TRBJ2-1; 9 nucleotides agree with TRBD1. J was trimmed by 8 bases and V by 2 bases; bases with no gene match: 8. Germline V gives CDR1 SGHRS, CDR2 YFSETQ. CDR3 size: 15 residues. CDR3 sequence: CASSFGQGLWDEQFF. The CDR3 nucleotides read TGCGCCAGCAGCTTCGGACAGGGGCTTTGGGATGAGCAGTTCTTC.

This clone came up once. This chain uses TRBV5-1 with TRBJ2-3; 9 nucleotides line up with TRBD2. Germline loops: CDR1 SGHRS, CDR2 YFSETQ. J was trimmed by 0 bases and V by 0 bases; bases with no gene match: 2. There are 16 residues in the CDR3. The CDR3 bases are TGCGCCAGCAGCTTGGCGAGCGGGGGGAGCACAGATACGCAGTATTTT. Its translation: CASSLASGGSTDTQYF.

This chain connects TRBV5-5 to TRBJ1-5; the D is unclear. Trimming took 1 base from V and 0 from J, leaving 8 bases between them. Germline CDR1 reads SGHKS; CDR2 reads YYEKEE (reference sequence). The CDR3 is 15 amino acids. CDR3 sequence: CASSLQTSSNQPQHF. Here the CDR3 DNA reads TGTGCCAGCAGCTTGCAGACTTCTAGCAATCAGCCCCAGCATTTT.

The chain recombines TRBV2 with TRBJ2-5; TRBD2 agrees at 8 bases. The DNA end lines up better with TRBJ2-7; the J call may be wrong. This CDR3 spans 15 amino acids. CDR1 is SNHLY and CDR2 is FYNNEI in the germline V gene. CDR3 loop: CASSGASGPSYEQYF. In DNA, the CDR3 is TGTGCCAGCAGTGGGGCTAGCGGGCCGTCTTACGAGCAGTACTTC.

The V call is TRBV27, the J call TRBJ2-7, with D tentatively TRBD2 (6 bases). Germline V CDR1 and CDR2: MNHEY, SMNVEV (reference sequence). V lost 5 bases to trimming and J lost 7 bases, with 24 bases between them. The CDR3 loop spans 16 amino acids. In nucleotides, the CDR3 is TGTGCCAGCAGTCCCTCGGCGGGAAACACCCTAAGGGAGCAGTACTTC. Residues: CASSPSAGNTLREQYF.

The chain joins TRBV9 to TRBJ2-3; D gene uncertain. This CDR3 region has 14 residues. CDR1 is SGDLS and CDR2 is YYNGEE in the germline V gene. Trimming pared 3 bases from V and 2 bases from J, leaving 10 bases between. CDR3 protein: CASSDLAFTDTQYF. The CDR3 DNA follows: TGTGCCAGCAGCGACCTGGCGTTCACAGATACGCAGTATTTT.

The CDR3 region has the DNA TGTGCCAGCAGACCTAGCGGGGGGACCAACAATGAGCAGTTCTTC. Translating it yields CASRPSGGTNNEQFF. This chain joins TRBV11-2 and TRBJ2-1; 11 nucleotides align to TRBD2. This CDR3 region has 15 residues. V lost 6 bases, J lost 5 bases, and 6 bases stayed unmatched. CDR1 and CDR2 from the germline V gene are SGHAT and FQNNGV.

The chain links TRBV7-2 to TRBJ2-5, with no clear D. Germline CDR1 reads SGHTA; CDR2 reads FQGNSA. The CDR3 extends over 13 amino acids. V lost 4 bases and J 1 base, leaving 7 bases between the germline ends. CDR3 sequence: CASSYRVQETQYF. The DNA for the CDR3 is TGTGCCAGCAGCTACCGGGTCCAAGAGACCCAGTACTTC.

The chain uses TRBV3-1 (or the pseudogene TRBV3-2) and TRBJ2-1, with D perhaps matching TRBD2 (6 bases). This CDR3 is built from 15 residues. With 7 bases removed from V and 7 bases from J, the gap between germline ends came to 20 bases. Germline assignment: CDR1 LGHDT and CDR2 YNNKEL (reference sequence). The CDR3 region has the DNA TGTGCCAGCACCAAACTCGCGGGGCCTAGGAATGAGCAGTTCTTC. Translation: CASTKLAGPRNEQFF.

CDR3 amino acids: CASSPWTVVPGELFF. CDR3 coding DNA: TGTGCCAGCAGTCCGTGGACAGTTGTCCCCGGGGAGCTGTTTTTT. The V and J genes are TRBV6-5 and TRBJ2-2; D possibly corresponds to TRBD1 (6 bases). V was clipped by 5 bases and J by 6 bases, with 16 bases between them. The CDR3 spans 15 residues. Germline CDR1 reads MNHEY; CDR2 reads SVGAGI.

The gene calls are TRBV16 and TRBJ1-5, with 7 bases aligning to TRBD1. Losses at the gene ends were 0 bases for V and 4 bases for J; bases not matched to a gene: 3. This CDR3 contains 15 residues. Germline V gene data show CDR1 as KGHSY and CDR2 as FQNENV. CDR3 coding DNA: TGTGCCAGCAGCCAATCCACGACAGGGAATCAGCCCCAGCATTTT. Protein: CASSQSTTGNQPQHF.

On this clone: Sequence at one end of the junction differs from germline and may be a read error. The rearrangement joins TRBV18 to TRBJ1-1; 8 nucleotides align to TRBD1. Germline CDR1 KGHSH, CDR2 LQKENI. The CDR3 is made up of 16 amino acids. The CDR3 reads CASSPRQGARNTEAFF. CDR3 nucleotide sequence: TGTGCCAGCTCCCCACGGCAGGGGGCAAGGAACACTGAAGCTTTCTTT.

The chain is built from TRBV9 and TRBJ2-1, with 15 positions matching TRBD2. Germline V gives CDR1 SGDLS, CDR2 YYNGEE. V lost 0 bases, J lost 0 bases, and 4 bases stayed unmatched. CDR3 length: 19 amino acids. In nucleotides, the CDR3 is TGTGCCAGCAGCGTAGCAGGGACTAGCGGGAGGAGCTCCTACAATGAGCAGTTCTTC. Translation gives CASSVAGTSGRSSYNEQFF.

The chain couples TRBV7-9 to TRBJ1-2; 10 nucleotides align to TRBD1. V lost 0 bases to trimming and J lost 4 bases; unmatched junction nucleotides: 2. This CDR3 spans 15 amino acids. Per the germline V gene, CDR1 is SEHNR and CDR2 is FQNEAQ (reference sequence). The CDR3 reads CASSLADRGLYGYTF. The CDR3, as DNA: TGTGCCAGCAGCTTAGCAGACAGGGGGCTCTATGGCTACACCTTC.

The chain uses TRBV6-5 and TRBJ2-7; tentatively, D is TRBD2 (5 bases). The CDR3 length is 15 residues. CDR1 is MNHEY and CDR2 is SVGAGI in the germline V gene. Trimming stripped 0 bases from V and 0 bases from J, with 9 bases between. The CDR3 nucleotides read TGTGCCAGCAGTTACTCTCCGGGAACCTCCTACGAGCAGTACTTC. It translates to CASSYSPGTSYEQYF.

V gene TRBV5-6 combines with J gene TRBJ2-2; perhaps TRBD1 as D (6 bases). CDR3 size: 15 residues. V was clipped by 4 bases and J by 1 base, with 11 bases between them. The germline CDR1 and CDR2 sequences are SGHDT and YYEEEE. The CDR3 coding sequence is TGTGCCAGCAGCGCCGGGACATGGAACACCGGGGAGCTGTTTTTT. Protein product: CASSAGTWNTGELFF. The full variable domain, its missing parts supplied by reference TRBV5-6 and TRBJ2-2, is DAGVTQSPTHLIKTRGQQVTLRCSPKSGHDTVSWYQQALGQGPQFIFQYYEEEERQRGNFPDRFSGHQFPNYSSELNVNALLLGDSALYLCASSAGTWNTGELFFGEGSRLTVL.

V and J are TRBV10-1 and TRBJ2-2; 9 nucleotides line up with TRBD2. Unmatched junction bases numbered 5, after V lost 2 bases and J lost 4 bases. CDR1 and CDR2 from the germline V gene are WNHNN and SYGVQD (reference sequence). CDR3 size: 16 residues. CDR3 sequence reads: CASSERLAGFTGELFF. The CDR3 region has the DNA TGCGCCAGCAGTGAGAGGCTAGCGGGGTTCACCGGGGAGCTGTTTTTT.

The genes are TRBV12-3 or TRBV12-4 and TRBJ2-2; D remains ambiguous. The V and J ends lost 4 bases and 9 bases respectively, with 9 bases between them. The CDR3 is 12 residues long. CDR3 in DNA: TGTGCCAGCAGTTCCACCGGATGGGAGCTGTTTTTT. Its translation: CASSSTGWELFF.

The chain employs TRBV2 and TRBJ1-4; the D is unclear. The CDR3 has 16 residues. V was clipped by 4 bases and J by 4 bases, with 16 bases between them. The germline V gene has CDR1 SNHLY and CDR2 FYNNEI. The CDR3 coding sequence is TGTGCCAGCAGTGTCGACGGACTCCGACTTAATGAAAAACTGTTTTTT. It translates to CASSVDGLRLNEKLFF.